The present T cell receptor beta chain was sequenced within a study of blood T cell repertoires in COVID-19. V was cut by 6 bases and J by 10 bases, with 15 bases left in between. The germline gives CDR1 LNHDA, CDR2 SQIVND (reference sequence). This CDR3 has 13 amino acids. Cohorts were based on clinical histories the participants reported. Method: immunoSEQ multiplex PCR; TCRdb's copy keeps in-frame clones and lacks some. Of 200,000 to 250,000 clones in the sample, over 65% were seen once. The rearrangement uses TRBV19 and TRBJ1-4; maybe TRBD1 (6 bases). The clonotype originates from a woman aged 55-69 years who had recovered from COVID-19. Material for sequencing was PBMCs or T cells enriched from blood (not recorded which). The CDR3 DNA reads TGTGCCAGTAGACAGGGAATCTTAGGAAAACTGTTTTTT. This gives the protein CASRQGILGKLFF.